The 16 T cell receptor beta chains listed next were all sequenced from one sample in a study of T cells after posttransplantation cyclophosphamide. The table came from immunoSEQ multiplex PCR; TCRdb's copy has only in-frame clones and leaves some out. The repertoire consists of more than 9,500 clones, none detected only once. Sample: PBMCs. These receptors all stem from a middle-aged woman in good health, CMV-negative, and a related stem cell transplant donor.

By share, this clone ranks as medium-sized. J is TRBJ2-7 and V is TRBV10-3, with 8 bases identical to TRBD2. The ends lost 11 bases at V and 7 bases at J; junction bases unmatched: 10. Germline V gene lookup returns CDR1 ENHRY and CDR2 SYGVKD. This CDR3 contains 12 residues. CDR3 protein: CAAAGVGREQYF. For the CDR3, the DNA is TGTGCCGCAGCGGGAGTAGGTAGGGAGCAGTACTTC.

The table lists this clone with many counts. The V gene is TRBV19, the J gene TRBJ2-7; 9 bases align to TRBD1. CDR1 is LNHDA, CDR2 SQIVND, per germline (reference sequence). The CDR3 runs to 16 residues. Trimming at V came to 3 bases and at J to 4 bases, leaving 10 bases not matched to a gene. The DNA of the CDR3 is TGTGCCAGTAGTATGGGGACCGGGACAGGGTTATACGAGCAGTACTTC. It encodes CASSMGTGTGLYEQYF.

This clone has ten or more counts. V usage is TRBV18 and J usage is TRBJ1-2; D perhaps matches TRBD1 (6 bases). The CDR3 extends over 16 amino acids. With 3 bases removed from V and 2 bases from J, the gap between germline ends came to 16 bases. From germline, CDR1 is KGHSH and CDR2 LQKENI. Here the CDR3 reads CASSPPLNRENYGYTF. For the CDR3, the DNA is TGTGCCAGCTCACCTCCCCTCAACAGGGAGAACTATGGCTACACCTTC.

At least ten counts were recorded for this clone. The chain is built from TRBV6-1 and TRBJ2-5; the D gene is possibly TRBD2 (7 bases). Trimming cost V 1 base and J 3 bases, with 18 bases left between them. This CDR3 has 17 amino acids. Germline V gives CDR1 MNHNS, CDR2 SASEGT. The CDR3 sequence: CASSEEGTGGPKETQYF. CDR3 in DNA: TGTGCCAGCAGTGAAGAAGGGACGGGGGGCCCGAAAGAGACCCAGTACTTC.

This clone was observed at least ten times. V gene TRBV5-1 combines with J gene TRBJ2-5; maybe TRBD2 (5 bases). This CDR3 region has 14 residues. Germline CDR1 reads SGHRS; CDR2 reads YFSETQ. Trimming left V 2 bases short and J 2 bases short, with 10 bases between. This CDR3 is CASSFNGEQETQYF. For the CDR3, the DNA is TGCGCCAGCAGCTTTAACGGGGAACAAGAGACCCAGTACTTC.

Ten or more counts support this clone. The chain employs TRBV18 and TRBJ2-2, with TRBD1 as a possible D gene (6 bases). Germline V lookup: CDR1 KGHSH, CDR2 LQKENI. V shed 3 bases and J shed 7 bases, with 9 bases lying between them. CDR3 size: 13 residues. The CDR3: CASSPQGNGELFF. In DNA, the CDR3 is TGTGCCAGCTCACCGCAGGGGAACGGGGAGCTGTTTTTT.

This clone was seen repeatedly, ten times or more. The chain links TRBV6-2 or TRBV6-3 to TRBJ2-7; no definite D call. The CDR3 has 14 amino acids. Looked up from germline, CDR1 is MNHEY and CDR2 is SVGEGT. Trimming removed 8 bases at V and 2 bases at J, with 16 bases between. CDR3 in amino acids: CASRSSITPYEQYF. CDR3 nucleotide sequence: TGTGCCAGCCGGTCCTCGATTACCCCCTACGAGCAGTACTTC.

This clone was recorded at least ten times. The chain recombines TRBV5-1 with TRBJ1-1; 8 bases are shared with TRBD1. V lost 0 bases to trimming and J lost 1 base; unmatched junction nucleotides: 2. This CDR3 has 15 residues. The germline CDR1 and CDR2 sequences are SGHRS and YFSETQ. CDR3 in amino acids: CASSLAQGANTEAFF. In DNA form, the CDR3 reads TGCGCCAGCAGCTTGGCGCAGGGGGCGAACACTGAAGCTTTCTTT.

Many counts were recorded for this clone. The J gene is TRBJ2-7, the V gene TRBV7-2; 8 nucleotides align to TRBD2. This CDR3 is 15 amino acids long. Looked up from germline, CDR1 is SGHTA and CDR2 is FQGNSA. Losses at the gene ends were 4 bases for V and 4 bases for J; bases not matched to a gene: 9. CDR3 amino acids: CASSSSGSFEYEQYF. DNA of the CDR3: TGTGCCAGCAGCTCAAGCGGGAGTTTCGAGTACGAGCAGTACTTC.

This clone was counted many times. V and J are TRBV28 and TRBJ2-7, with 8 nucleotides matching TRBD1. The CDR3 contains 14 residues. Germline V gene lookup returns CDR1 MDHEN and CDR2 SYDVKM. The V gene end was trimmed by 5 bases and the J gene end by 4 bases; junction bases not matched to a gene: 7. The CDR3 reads CASSIRQGTYEQYF. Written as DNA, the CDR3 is TGTGCCAGCAGTATACGACAGGGGACGTACGAGCAGTACTTC.

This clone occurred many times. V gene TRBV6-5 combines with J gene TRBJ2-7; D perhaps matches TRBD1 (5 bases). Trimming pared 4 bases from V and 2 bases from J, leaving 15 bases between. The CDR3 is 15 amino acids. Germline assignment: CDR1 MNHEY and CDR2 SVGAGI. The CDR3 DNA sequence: TGTGCCAGCAGTTCGGCCCAAAAGGGGACCTACGAGCAGTACTTC. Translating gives CASSSAQKGTYEQYF.

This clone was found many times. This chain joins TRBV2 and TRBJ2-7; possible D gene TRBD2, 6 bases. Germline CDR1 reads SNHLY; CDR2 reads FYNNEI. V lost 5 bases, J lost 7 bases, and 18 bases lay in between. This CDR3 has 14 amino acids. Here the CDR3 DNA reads TGTGCCAGCAGTCCCCAGGGACTGAAGGGGGAGCAGTACTTC. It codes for CASSPQGLKGEQYF.

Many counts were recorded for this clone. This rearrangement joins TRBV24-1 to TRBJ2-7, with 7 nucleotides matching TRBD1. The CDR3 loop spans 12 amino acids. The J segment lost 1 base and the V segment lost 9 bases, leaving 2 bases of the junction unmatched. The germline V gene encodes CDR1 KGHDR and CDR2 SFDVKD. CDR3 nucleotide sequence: TGTGCCACCGCGACAGGGTCCTACGAGCAGTACTTC. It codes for CATATGSYEQYF.

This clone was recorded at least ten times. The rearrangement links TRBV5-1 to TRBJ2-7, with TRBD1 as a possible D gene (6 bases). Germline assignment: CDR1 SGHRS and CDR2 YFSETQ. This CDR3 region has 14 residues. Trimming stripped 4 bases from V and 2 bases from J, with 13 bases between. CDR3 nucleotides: TGCGCCAGCAGCCCGACAGGATATCCCTACGAGCAGTACTTC. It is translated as CASSPTGYPYEQYF.

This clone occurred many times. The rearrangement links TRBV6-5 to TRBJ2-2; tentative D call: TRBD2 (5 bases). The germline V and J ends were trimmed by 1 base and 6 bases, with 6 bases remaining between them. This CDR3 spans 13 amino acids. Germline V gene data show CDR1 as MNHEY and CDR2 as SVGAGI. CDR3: CASSYFGAGELFF. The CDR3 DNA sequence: TGTGCCAGCAGTTACTTCGGGGCCGGGGAGCTGTTTTTT.

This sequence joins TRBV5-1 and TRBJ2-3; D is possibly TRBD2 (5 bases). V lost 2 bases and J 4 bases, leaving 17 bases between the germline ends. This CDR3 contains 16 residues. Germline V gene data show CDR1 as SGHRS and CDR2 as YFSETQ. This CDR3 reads CASSLIPGVGSDTQYF. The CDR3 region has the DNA TGCGCCAGCAGCTTAATTCCCGGGGTAGGGTCAGATACGCAGTATTTT. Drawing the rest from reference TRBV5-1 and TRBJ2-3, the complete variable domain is KAGVTQTPRYLIKTRGQQVTLSCSPISGHRSVSWYQQTPGQGLQFLFEYFSETQRNKGNFPGRFSGRQFSNSRSEMNVSTLELGDSALYLCASSLIPGVGSDTQYFGPGTRLTVL.